The rows below give T cell receptor beta chains drawn from one sample of a study of regulatory T cells in long-lasting Graves disease. A single record per CDR3 protein comes from TCRdb applying MiXCR to the multiplex PCR reads. The profile shows a few hundred thousand distinct CDR3 sequences, about a fifth of them singletons. Sequenced material: peripheral blood mononuclear cells (PBMCs), taken when the disease was refractory, from a patient treated with antithyroid drugs. These receptors were collected from a female donor with Graves disease. Both conserved end residues are part of each CDR3. D genes are given only for firm matches. Rows give clone size only sometimes, using once, few, many, or a class for an expanded clone.

clone_size,d_call,j_call,v_call,cdr3_aa,cdr3_nt
many,NA,TRBJ1-1,TRBV6-1,CASKVSPREGTEAFF,TGTGCCAGCAAAGTAAGCCCCCGGGAGGGCACTGAAGCTTTCTTT
many,NA,TRBJ1-3,TRBV2,CASSEAAGIALGNTIYF,TGTGCCAGCAGTGAGGCTGCAGGGATCGCGCTTGGAAACACCATATATTTT
NA,TRBD2,TRBJ2-7,TRBV3-1,CASSPRAGVLEQYF,TGTGCCAGCAGCCCTCGGGCGGGGGTTTTGGAGCAGTACTTC
few,NA,TRBJ1-5,TRBV28,CASSSGYQPQHF,TGTGCCAGCTCCTCCGGCTACCAGCCCCAGCATTTT
few,NA,TRBJ1-1,TRBV29-1,CSVARSPNTEAFF,TGCAGCGTTGCCAGGTCTCCGAACACTGAAGCTTTCTTT
many,NA,TRBJ2-2,TRBV6-1,CASRQLTRTGELFF,TGTGCCAGCAGACAGCTGACTCGGACGGGGGAGCTGTTTTTT
many,TRBD1,TRBJ1-2,TRBV6-1,CASSPGTGAYGYTF,TGTGCCAGCAGCCCGGGGACAGGAGCTTATGGCTACACCTTC
many,NA,TRBJ2-7,TRBV28,CASRVQGYEQYF,TGTGCCAGCAGAGTACAGGGCTACGAGCAGTACTTC
NA,TRBD2,TRBJ2-2,TRBV5-1,CASSSGLAGVATGELFF,TGCGCCAGCAGCTCGGGACTAGCGGGAGTTGCCACCGGGGAGCTGTTTTTT
few,NA,TRBJ2-1,TRBV6-1,CASSIDRPPADEQFF,TGTGCCAGCAGTATCGACAGGCCCCCCGCGGATGAGCAGTTCTTC
NA,TRBD1,TRBJ1-3,TRBV10-3,CATKQGASGNTIYF,TGTGCCACTAAACAGGGGGCAAGTGGAAACACCATATATTTT
few,NA,TRBJ1-5,TRBV3-1,CASGLSHSNQPQHF,TGTGCCAGCGGATTGAGTCATAGCAATCAGCCCCAGCATTTT
NA,NA,TRBJ1-1,TRBV19,CASSLREADTEAFF,TGTGCCAGTAGTCTCCGGGAAGCGGACACTGAAGCTTTCTTT
NA,NA,TRBJ1-4,TRBV5-1,CASSLASDLLLGEKLFF,TGCGCCAGCAGCTTGGCCTCGGACCTCCTTCTGGGTGAAAAACTGTTTTTT
many,NA,TRBJ1-2,TRBV29-1,CSALTKGYTF,TGCAGCGCCCTAACCAAAGGCTACACCTTC
many,NA,TRBJ1-1,TRBV28,CASSLLGSTEAFF,TGTGCCAGCAGTTTACTGGGATCGACTGAAGCTTTCTTT
many,TRBD1,TRBJ2-7,TRBV12-3/TRBV12-4,CASSWWRDRKVKQYF,TGTGCCAGCAGTTGGTGGAGGGACAGGAAAGTGAAGCAGTACTTC
NA,NA,TRBJ2-7,TRBV20-1,CSANRLKEGIEQYF,TGCAGTGCTAACCGCCTCAAGGAGGGAATCGAGCAGTACTTC
NA,NA,TRBJ1-2,TRBV12-3/TRBV12-4,CASSTIAVGYTF,TGTGCCAGCAGCACGATAGCTGTTGGCTACACCTTC
many,NA,TRBJ1-1,TRBV5-1,CASSQLTDPNTEAFF,TGCGCCAGCAGCCAACTTACAGATCCGAACACTGAAGCTTTCTTT
few,TRBD1,TRBJ1-1,TRBV27,CASSHYGTGATEAFF,TGTGCCAGCAGCCATTACGGGACAGGGGCAACTGAAGCTTTCTTT
NA,TRBD1,TRBJ1-2,TRBV6-1,CASSLRRGQGTPVDYGYTF,TGTGCCAGCAGTCTTCGAAGGGGACAGGGAACCCCAGTCGACTATGGCTACACCTTC
few,NA,TRBJ1-1,TRBV30,CAWSVPGKNTEAFF,TGTGCCTGGAGTGTACCGGGGAAGAACACTGAAGCTTTCTTT
few,NA,TRBJ2-3,TRBV12-3/TRBV12-4,CASSLGSSLTDTQYF,TGTGCCAGCAGTTTAGGCAGCAGTCTCACAGATACGCAGTATTTT
few,NA,TRBJ1-1,TRBV12-3/TRBV12-4,CASSAMGVENTEAFF,TGTGCCAGCAGTGCCATGGGGGTGGAGAACACTGAAGCTTTCTTT
NA,NA,TRBJ1-1,TRBV4-1,CASRTGPGLTEAFF,TGCGCCAGCAGAACAGGGCCCGGGCTCACTGAAGCTTTCTTT
NA,NA,TRBJ2-7,TRBV12-3/TRBV12-4,CASSLPHGEQYF,TGTGCCAGCAGTTTACCCCATGGCGAGCAGTACTTC
NA,TRBD1,TRBJ1-4,TRBV5-6,CASGIGTGVEKLFF,TGTGCCAGCGGCATCGGGACAGGGGTTGAAAAACTGTTTTTT